The TCR beta chain described here comes from a study of tumor-infiltrating lymphocytes in glioblastoma multiforme. On this clonotype: The antigen is undetermined. This may be a read error, as it is one base from a much larger clone.

CDR1 is SGHAT and CDR2 is FQNNGV in the germline V gene. J lost 3 bases, V lost 10 bases, and 13 bases had no gene match. This CDR3 contains 15 residues. Multiple V-beta primers and a C-beta primer amplified TCRB from RNA. TCRB cDNA was made from approximately 0.5 ug total RNA. TCRdb reprocessed the multiplex PCR reads via MiXCR and lists one record per CDR3 protein. The sample has 12,000 or so distinct CDR3 sequences, 65% to 70% seen once. Broader study findings: Detected clone frequencies may not reflect cell counts, being RNA-based. The T cells in this sample were not sorted into functional subsets. Just one glioblastoma patient contributed to the TCR-mutation comparison.

The receptor's source is a male donor with glioblastoma. Sequences were obtained from brain tumor tissue. The J gene is TRBJ2-7, the V gene TRBV11-2; 9 nucleotides align to TRBD2. The CDR3 DNA is TGTGCCACCGAGGCGAGAGCGGGAGGTCTCTACGAGCAGTACTTC. It yields the protein CATEARAGGLYEQYF.